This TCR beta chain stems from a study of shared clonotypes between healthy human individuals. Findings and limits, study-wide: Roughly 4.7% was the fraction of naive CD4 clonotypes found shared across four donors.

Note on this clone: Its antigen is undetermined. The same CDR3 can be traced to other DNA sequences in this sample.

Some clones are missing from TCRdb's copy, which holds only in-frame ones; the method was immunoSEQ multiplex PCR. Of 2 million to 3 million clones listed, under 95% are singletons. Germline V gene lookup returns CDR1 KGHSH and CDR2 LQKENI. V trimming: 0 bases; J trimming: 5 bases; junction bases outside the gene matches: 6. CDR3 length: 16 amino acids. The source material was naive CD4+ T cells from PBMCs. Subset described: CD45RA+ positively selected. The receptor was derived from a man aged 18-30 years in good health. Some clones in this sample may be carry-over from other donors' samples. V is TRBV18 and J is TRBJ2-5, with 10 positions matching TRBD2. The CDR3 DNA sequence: TGTGCCAGCTCACCACCGCGGCTAGCGGGAGTGGAGACCCAGTACTTC. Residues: CASSPPRLAGVETQYF.